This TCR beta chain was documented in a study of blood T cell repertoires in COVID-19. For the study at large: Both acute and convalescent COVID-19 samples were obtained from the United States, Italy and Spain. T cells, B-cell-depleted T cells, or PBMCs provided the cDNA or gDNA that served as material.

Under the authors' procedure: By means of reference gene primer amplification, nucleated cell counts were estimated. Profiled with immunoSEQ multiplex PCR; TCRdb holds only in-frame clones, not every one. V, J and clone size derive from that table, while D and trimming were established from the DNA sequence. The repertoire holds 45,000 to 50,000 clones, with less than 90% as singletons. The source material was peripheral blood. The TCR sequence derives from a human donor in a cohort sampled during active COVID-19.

The CDR3 is CASSRTEPGTGRNSPLHF. DNA for the CDR3: TGTGCCAGCAGTAGGACCGAGCCCGGGACAGGACGAAATTCACCCCTCCACTTT. The gene calls are TRBV6-2 or TRBV6-3 and TRBJ1-6; 8 bases align to TRBD1. V lost 5 bases and J lost 7; bases outside the gene matches: 16. Germline loops: CDR1 MNHEY, CDR2 SVGEGT. CDR3 size: 18 residues.